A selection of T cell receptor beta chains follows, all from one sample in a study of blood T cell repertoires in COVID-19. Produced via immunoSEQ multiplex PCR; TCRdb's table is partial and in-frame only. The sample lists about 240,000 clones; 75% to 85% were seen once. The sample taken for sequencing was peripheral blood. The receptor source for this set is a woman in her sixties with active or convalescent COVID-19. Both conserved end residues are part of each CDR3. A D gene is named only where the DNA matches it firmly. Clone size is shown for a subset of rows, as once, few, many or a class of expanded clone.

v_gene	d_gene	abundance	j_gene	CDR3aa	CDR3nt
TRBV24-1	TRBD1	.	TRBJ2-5	CATSDPGTGGETQYF	TGTGCCACCAGTGACCCCGGGACAGGGGGAGAGACCCAGTACTTC
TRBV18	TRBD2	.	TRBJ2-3	CASSPREAGGTDTQYF	TGTGCCAGCTCCCCCCGGGAAGCGGGGGGGACAGATACGCAGTATTTT
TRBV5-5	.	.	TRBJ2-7	CASSRDSRSSYEQYF	TGTGCCAGCAGCAGGGACTCGAGAAGCTCCTACGAGCAGTACTTC
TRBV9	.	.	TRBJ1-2	CASRDSQGPANYGYTF	TGTGCCAGCAGGGATAGTCAGGGGCCGGCTAACTATGGCTACACCTTC
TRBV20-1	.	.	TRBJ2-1	CSASSPQRGNEQFF	TGCAGTGCTAGTTCCCCCCAACGGGGGAATGAGCAGTTCTTC
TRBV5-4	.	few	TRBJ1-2	CASSLAAATMFNGYTF	TGTGCCAGCAGCTTGGCGGCGGCCACTATGTTCAATGGCTACACCTTC
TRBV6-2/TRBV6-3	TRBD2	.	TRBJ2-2	CASSYQRGGTGELFF	TGTGCCAGCAGTTACCAGCGGGGGGGCACCGGGGAGCTGTTTTTT
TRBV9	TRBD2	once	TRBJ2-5	CASSAGTSGGSQYF	TGTGCCAGCAGCGCCGGGACTAGCGGGGGGTCGCAGTACTTC
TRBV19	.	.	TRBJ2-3	CASTKQGTDTQYF	TGTGCCAGTACCAAACAGGGCACAGATACGCAGTATTTT
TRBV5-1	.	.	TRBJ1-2	CASSLAGDSNYGYTF	TGCGCCAGCAGCTTGGCCGGGGATTCTAACTATGGCTACACCTTC
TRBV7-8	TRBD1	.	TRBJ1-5	CASSLGGGDRVYQPQHF	TGTGCCAGCAGCTTAGGTGGGGGGGACAGGGTCTATCAGCCCCAGCATTTT
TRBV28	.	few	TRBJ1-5	CASSLVGGNQPQHF	TGTGCCAGCAGTTTAGTAGGAGGCAATCAGCCCCAGCATTTT
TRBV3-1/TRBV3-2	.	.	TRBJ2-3	CASSQAPGVDTQYF	TGTGCCAGCAGCCAAGCCCCCGGGGTAGATACGCAGTATTTT
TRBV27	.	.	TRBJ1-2	CASSFLPDRLYGYTF	TGTGCCAGCAGTTTTCTTCCAGACAGACTTTATGGCTACACCTTC
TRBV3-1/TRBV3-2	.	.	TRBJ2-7	CASSQGVGGHYEQYF	TGTGCCAGCAGCCAAGGGGTCGGGGGGCACTACGAGCAGTACTTC
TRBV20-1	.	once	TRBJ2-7	CSASISGAGEQYF	TGCAGTGCGAGTATATCAGGGGCGGGTGAGCAGTACTTC
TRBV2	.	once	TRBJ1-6	CASRAGQFSNSPLHF	TGTGCCAGCAGGGCAGGACAATTTTCCAATTCACCCCTCCACTTT
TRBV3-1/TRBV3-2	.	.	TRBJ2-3	CASSQDQTGADTQYF	TGTGCCAGCAGCCAAGATCAAACGGGGGCAGATACGCAGTATTTT
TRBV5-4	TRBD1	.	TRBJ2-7	CASSLGTGGGAFYEQYF	TGTGCCAGCAGCTTGGGGACAGGGGGCGGCGCCTTCTACGAGCAGTACTTC
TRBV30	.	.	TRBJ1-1	CAWSGKGDRNTEAFF	TGTGCCTGGAGTGGAAAGGGAGATAGGAACACTGAAGCTTTCTTT
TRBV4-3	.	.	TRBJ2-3	CASSQSGHFSTDTQYF	TGCGCCAGCAGCCAATCGGGACACTTTTCCACAGATACGCAGTATTTT
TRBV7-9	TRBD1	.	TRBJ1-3	CASSLQGAQGNTIYF	TGTGCCAGCAGCTTACAGGGGGCCCAAGGAAACACCATATATTTT
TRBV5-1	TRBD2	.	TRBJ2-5	CASSLAFRTSSQETQYF	TGCGCCAGCAGCTTGGCCTTTCGGACTAGCTCCCAAGAGACCCAGTACTTC
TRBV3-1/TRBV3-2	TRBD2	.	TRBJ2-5	CASSQSSGGVGSGETQYF	TGTGCCAGCAGCCAATCTAGCGGGGGGGTAGGTTCAGGAGAGACCCAGTACTTC
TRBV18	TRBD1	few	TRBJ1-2	CASSPQTGEFGYTF	TGTGCCAGCTCACCCCAGACAGGGGAGTTTGGCTACACCTTC
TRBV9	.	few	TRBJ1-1	CASSVHQGKNTEAFF	TGTGCCAGCAGCGTACATCAGGGGAAGAACACTGAAGCTTTCTTT
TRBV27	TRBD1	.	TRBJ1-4	CASSPRPPGQGGEKLFF	TGTGCCAGCAGTCCCCGGCCCCCGGGACAGGGTGGTGAAAAACTGTTTTTT
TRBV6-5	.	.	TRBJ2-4	CASSYASRGKNIQYF	TGTGCCAGCAGTTATGCGAGCCGCGGCAAAAACATTCAGTACTTC
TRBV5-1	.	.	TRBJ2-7	CASSVISAYEQYF	TGCGCCAGCAGCGTGATTTCGGCCTACGAGCAGTACTTC
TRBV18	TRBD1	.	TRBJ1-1	CASSPQGQGGNTEAFF	TGTGCCAGCTCACCCCAGGGACAGGGGGGGAACACTGAAGCTTTCTTT
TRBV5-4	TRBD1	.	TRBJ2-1	CASSAGQGTVNEQFF	TGTGCCAGCAGCGCCGGACAGGGGACGGTCAATGAGCAGTTCTTC
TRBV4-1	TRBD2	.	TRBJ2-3	CASSQATGGLAATDTQYF	TGCGCCAGCAGCCAAGCCACAGGGGGACTAGCGGCTACAGATACGCAGTATTTT
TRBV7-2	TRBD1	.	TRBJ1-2	CASRPTGPTRNYGYTF	TGTGCCAGCAGGCCGACAGGGCCCACTCGCAACTATGGCTACACCTTC
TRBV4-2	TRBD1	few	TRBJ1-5	CASSREGAGNQPQHF	TGTGCCAGCAGTCGGGAGGGGGCTGGCAATCAGCCCCAGCATTTT
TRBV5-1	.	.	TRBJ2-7	CASSLDRVTYEQYF	TGCGCCAGCAGCTTGGACAGGGTGACCTACGAGCAGTACTTC
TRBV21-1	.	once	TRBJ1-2	CASSKTGDIANYGYTF	TGTGCCAGCAGCAAAACTGGGGACATTGCTAACTATGGCTACACCTTC
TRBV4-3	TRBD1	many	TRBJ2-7	CASSQRTGREQYF	TGCGCCAGCAGCCAAAGGACAGGGCGCGAGCAGTACTTC
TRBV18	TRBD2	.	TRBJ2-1	CASSPLALAGGTSSYNEQFF	TGTGCCAGCTCACCACTTGCGCTAGCGGGGGGCACCAGCTCCTACAATGAGCAGTTCTTC
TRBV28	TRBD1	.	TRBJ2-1	CASRSNPGQGRGEQFF	TGTGCCAGCAGATCTAATCCGGGACAGGGGAGGGGGGAGCAGTTCTTC
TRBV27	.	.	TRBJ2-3	CASSTGTSTDTQYF	TGTGCCAGCAGTACCGGGACTAGCACAGATACGCAGTATTTT
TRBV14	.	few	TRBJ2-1	CASSLRGANNEQFF	TGTGCCAGCAGCCTCCGGGGGGCCAACAATGAGCAGTTCTTC
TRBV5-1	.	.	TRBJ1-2	CASSKTDSYGYTF	TGCGCCAGCAGTAAGACAGATTCATATGGCTACACCTTC
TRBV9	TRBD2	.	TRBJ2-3	CASSVTHAGGPADTQYF	TGTGCCAGCAGCGTAACGCATGCGGGGGGGCCAGCAGATACGCAGTATTTT